Sequencing of this T cell receptor beta chain was carried out in a study of T-cell reconstitution after alpha-beta-depleted transplantation in children. CDR1 and CDR2 (germline): MNHEY, SVGAGI. The CDR3 totals 15 residues. With V trimmed by 0 bases and J by 2 bases, 2 bases remained unmatched. Unique molecular identifiers were used to barcode this TCRbeta library. TCRdb fed the PCR reads into MiXCR, producing one record per CDR3 protein. The sample holds a few hundred thousand distinct CDR3 sequences, over 40% seen once. Comment on this clonotype: Its target is unknown.

Regarding the study as a whole: When one year had passed after transplant, most T-cell counts and diversity came from newly produced T cells.

The sample consisted of PBMCs, taken before TCRalphabeta/CD19-depleted stem cell transplant. This receptor was identified in a girl aged 2 to 9 with aplastic anemia, due to receive a stem cell transplant. The chain uses TRBV6-5 and TRBJ2-7; 9 bases line up with TRBD2. In DNA form, the CDR3 reads TGTGCCAGCAGTTACTCCAGGACTAGCGCCTACGAGCAGTACTTC. This translates into CASSYSRTSAYEQYF.